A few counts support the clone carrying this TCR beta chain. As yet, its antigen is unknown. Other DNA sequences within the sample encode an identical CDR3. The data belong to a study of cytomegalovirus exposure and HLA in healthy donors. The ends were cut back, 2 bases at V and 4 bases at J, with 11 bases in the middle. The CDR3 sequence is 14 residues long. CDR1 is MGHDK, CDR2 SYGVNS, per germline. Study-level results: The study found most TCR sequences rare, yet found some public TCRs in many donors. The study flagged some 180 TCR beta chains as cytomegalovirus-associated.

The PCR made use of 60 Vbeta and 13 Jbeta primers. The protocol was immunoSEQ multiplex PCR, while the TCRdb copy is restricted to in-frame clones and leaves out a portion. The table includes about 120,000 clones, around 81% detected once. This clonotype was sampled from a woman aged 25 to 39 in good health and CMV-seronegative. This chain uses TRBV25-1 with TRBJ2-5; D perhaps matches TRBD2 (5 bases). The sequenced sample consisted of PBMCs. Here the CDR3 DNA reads TGTGCCAGCAGTGAACGGAGGCACGGAGAGACCCAGTACTTC. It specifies CASSERRHGETQYF.